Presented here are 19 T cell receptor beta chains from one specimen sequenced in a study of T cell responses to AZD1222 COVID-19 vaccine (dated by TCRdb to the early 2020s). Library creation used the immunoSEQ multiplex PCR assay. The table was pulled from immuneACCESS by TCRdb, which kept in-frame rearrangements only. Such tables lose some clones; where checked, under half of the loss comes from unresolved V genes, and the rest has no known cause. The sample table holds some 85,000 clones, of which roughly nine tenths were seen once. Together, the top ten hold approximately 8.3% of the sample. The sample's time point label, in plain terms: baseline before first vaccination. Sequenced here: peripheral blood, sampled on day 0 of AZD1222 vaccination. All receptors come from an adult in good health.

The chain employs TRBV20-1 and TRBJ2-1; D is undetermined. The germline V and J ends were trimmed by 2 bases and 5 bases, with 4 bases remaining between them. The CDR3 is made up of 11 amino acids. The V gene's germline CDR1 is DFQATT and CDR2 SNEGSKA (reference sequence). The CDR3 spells CSARIDNEQFF. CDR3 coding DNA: TGCAGTGCTAGAATCGACAATGAGCAGTTCTTC.

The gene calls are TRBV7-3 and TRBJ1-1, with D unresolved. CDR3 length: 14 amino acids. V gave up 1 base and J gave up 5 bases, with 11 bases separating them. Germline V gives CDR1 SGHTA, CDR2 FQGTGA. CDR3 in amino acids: CASSLNAGGTEAFF. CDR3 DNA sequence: TGTGCCAGCAGCTTAAACGCAGGAGGAACTGAAGCTTTCTTT.

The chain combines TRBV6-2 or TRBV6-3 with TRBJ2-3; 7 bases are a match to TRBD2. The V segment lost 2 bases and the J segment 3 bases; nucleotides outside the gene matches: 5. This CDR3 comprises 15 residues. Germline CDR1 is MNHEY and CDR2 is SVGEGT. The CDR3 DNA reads TGTGCCAGCAGTTACGGTCTAGCGGCTACAGATACGCAGTATTTT. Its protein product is CASSYGLAATDTQYF.

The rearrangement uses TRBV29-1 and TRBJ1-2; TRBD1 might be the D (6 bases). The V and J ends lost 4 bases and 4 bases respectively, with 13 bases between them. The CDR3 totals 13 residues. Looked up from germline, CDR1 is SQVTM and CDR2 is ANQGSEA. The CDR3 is CSVVRGQSYGYTF. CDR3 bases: TGCAGCGTTGTTCGGGGGCAATCCTATGGCTACACCTTC.

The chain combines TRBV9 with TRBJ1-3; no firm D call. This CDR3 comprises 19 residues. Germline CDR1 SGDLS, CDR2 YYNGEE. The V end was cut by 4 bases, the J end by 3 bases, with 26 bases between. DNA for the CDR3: TGTGCCAGCAGCTCCGCCCTTTCAGGCAGGTATCTAAGTGGAAACACCATATATTTT. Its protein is CASSSALSGRYLSGNTIYF.

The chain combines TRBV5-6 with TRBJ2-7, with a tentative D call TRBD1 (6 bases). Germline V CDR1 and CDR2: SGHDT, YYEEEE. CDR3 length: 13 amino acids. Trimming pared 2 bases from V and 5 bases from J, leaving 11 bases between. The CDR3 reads CASSFNRVHEQYF. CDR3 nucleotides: TGTGCCAGCAGCTTTAACAGGGTCCACGAGCAGTACTTC.

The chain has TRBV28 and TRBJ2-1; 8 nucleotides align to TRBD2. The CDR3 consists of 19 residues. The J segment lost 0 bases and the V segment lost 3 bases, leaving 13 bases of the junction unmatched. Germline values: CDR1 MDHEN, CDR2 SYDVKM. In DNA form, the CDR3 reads TGTGCCAGCAGTTTGGCGGGAGGCCGTGGGGTGGGCTCCTACAATGAGCAGTTCTTC. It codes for CASSLAGGRGVGSYNEQFF.

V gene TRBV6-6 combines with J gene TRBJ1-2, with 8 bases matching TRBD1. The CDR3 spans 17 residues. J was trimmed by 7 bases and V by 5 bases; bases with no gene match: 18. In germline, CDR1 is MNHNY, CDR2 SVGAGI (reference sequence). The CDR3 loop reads CASSLQDRAKSARGYTF. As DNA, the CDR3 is TGTGCCAGCAGTCTCCAGGACAGGGCGAAAAGTGCTCGTGGCTACACCTTC.

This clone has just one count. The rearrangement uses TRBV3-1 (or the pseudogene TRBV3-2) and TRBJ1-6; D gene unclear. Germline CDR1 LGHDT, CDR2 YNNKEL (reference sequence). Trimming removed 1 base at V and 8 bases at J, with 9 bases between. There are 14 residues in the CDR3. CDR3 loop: CASSQVQRHSPLHF. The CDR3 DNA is TGTGCCAGCAGCCAAGTTCAGAGACATTCACCCCTCCACTTT.

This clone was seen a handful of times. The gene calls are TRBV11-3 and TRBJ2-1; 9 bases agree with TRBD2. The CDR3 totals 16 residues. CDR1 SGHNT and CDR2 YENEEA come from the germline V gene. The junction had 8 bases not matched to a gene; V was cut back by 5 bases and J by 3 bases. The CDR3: CASSRRSAGGYNEQFF. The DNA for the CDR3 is TGTGCCAGCAGCCGACGATCAGCGGGAGGCTACAATGAGCAGTTCTTC.

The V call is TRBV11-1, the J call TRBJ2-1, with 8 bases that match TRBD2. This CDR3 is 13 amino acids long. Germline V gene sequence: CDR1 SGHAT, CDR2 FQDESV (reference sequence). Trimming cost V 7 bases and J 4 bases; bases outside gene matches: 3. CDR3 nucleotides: TGTGCCAGCACACTAGCGGCATACAATGAGCAGTTCTTC. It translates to CASTLAAYNEQFF.

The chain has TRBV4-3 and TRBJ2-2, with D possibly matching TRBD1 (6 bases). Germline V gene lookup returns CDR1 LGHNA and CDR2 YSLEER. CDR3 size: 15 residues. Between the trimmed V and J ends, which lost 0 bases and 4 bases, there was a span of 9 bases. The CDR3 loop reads CASSQEGQATGELFF. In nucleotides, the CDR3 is TGCGCCAGCAGCCAAGAGGGACAAGCCACCGGGGAGCTGTTTTTT.

The CDR3 DNA reads TGTGCCAGCAGCTTGGCAGGGCGGCAGCCCCAGCATTTT. This gives the protein CASSLAGRQPQHF. This chain links TRBV5-4 with TRBJ1-5; D might be TRBD1 (5 bases). This CDR3 contains 13 residues. V was clipped by 0 bases and J by 7 bases, with 8 bases between them. In germline, CDR1 is SGHNT, CDR2 YYREEE (reference sequence).

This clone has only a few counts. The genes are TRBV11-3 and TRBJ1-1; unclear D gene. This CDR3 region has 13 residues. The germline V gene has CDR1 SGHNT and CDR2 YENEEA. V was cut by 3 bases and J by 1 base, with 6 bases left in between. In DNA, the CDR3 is TGTGCCAGCAGCTTTACACAGAACACTGAAGCTTTCTTT. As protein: CASSFTQNTEAFF. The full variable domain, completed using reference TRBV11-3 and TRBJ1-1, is EAGVVQSPRYKIIEKKQPVAFWCNPISGHNTLYWYLQNLGQGPELLIRYENEEAVDDSQLPKDRFSAERLKGVDSTLKIQPAELGDSAVYLCASSFTQNTEAFFGQGTRLTVV.

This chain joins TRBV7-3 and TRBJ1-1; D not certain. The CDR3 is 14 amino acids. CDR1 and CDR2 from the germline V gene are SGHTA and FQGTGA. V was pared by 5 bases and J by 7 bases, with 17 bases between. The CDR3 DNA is TGTGCCAGCAGCCCGTTCGAAGGATCGGGTGAAGCTTTCTTT. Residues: CASSPFEGSGEAFF.

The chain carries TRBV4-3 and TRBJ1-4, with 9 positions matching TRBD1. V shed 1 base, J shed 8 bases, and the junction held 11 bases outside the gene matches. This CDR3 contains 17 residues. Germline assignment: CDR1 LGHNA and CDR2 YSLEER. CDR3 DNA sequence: TGCGCCAGCAGCCAAGGAGGCCACAGGGGGCTCAGGGAAAAACTGTTTTTT. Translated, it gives CASSQGGHRGLREKLFF.

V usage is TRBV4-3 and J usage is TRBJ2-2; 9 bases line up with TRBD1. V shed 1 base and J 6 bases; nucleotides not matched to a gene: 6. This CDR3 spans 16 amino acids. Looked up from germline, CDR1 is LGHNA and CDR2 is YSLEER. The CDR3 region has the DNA TGCGCCAGCAGCCAAGCAGTGGGACAGGGCCCCGGGGAGCTGTTTTTT. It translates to CASSQAVGQGPGELFF.

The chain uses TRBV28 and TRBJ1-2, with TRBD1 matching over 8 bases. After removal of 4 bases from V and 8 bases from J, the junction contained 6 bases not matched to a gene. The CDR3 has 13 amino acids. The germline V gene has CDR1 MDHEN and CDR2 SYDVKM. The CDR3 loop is CASSSGQGWGYTF. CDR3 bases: TGTGCCAGCAGTTCCGGACAGGGATGGGGCTACACCTTC.

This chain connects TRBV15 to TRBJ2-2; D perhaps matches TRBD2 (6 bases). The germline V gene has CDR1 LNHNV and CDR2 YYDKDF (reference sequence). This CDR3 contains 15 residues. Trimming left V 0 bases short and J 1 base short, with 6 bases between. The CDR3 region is CATSREGGNTGELFF. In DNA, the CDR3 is TGTGCCACCAGCAGAGAGGGGGGGAACACCGGGGAGCTGTTTTTT.